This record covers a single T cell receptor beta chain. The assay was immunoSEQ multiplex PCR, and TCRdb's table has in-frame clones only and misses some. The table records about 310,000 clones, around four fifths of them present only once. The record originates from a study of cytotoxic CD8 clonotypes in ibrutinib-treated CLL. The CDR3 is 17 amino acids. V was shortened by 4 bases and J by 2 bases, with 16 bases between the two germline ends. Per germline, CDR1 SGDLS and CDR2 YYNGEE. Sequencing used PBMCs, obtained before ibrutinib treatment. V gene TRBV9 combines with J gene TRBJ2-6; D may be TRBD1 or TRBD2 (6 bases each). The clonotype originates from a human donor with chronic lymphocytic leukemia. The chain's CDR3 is CASSPRSGGPGANVLTF. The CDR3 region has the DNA TGTGCCAGCAGCCCGCGCTCTGGGGGGCCTGGGGCCAACGTCCTGACTTTC.